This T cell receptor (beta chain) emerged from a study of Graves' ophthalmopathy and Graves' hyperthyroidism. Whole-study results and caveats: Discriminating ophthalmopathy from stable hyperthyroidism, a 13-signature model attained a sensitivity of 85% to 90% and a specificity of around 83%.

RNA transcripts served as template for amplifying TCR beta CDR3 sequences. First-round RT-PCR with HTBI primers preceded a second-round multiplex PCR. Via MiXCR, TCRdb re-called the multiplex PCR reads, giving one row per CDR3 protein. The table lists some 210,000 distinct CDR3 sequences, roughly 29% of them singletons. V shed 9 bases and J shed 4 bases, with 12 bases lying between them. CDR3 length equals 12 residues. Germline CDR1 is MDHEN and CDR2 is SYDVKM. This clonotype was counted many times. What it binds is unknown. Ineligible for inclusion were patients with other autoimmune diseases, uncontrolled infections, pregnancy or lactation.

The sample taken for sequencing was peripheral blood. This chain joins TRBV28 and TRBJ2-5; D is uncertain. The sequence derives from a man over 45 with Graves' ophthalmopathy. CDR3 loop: CASHRPGETQYF. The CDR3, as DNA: TGTGCCAGTCATAGGCCTGGAGAGACCCAGTACTTC.